The present entry profiles one TCR beta chain with its context. The data were taken from a study of identical twins. TCRdb re-called the 5' RACE reads through MiXCR, storing one row per CDR3 protein. The sample gives fewer than 900,000 distinct CDR3 sequences, roughly 18% of which show up once; 13% is in the top ten. The data were also submitted as part of a second study, on T cells expressing NK-cell markers.

This clonotype was sampled from a woman aged 18-29 years in good health. Sequencing used PBMCs.

CDR3: CATRSGANVLTF. The CDR3 DNA reads as TGTGCCACCCGTTCCGGGGCCAACGTCCTGACTTTC. The chain joins TRBV6-2 or TRBV6-3 to TRBJ2-6; D is unresolved. Germline loops: CDR1 MNHEY, CDR2 SVGEGT. Trimming took off 10 bases at V and 4 bases at J, with 8 bases between the two ends. The CDR3 extends over 12 amino acids.